One T cell receptor (beta chain) is described in this entry. What it binds is not known. The record originates from a study of T cells in Graves' hyperthyroidism and ophthalmopathy. Amplification targeted TCR beta CDR3 regions from RNA transcripts. First-round RT-PCR targeting the TCR CDR3 was performed with the HTBI primer set. TCRdb re-derived calls from the multiplex PCR reads in MiXCR, one entry per CDR3 protein. The sample carries fewer than 650,000 distinct CDR3 sequences, approximately 15% recorded once. Study results and limitations: The blood repertoire included most of the expanded thyroid clonotypes above 0.001.

Germline V gene data show CDR1 as SNHLY and CDR2 as FYNNEI. The CDR3 loop spans 16 amino acids. The V gene lost 0 bases and the J gene lost 4 bases, with 15 bases spanning the gap. The receptor was derived from a woman aged 25 to 39 with Graves' hyperthyroidism that later progressed to Graves' ophthalmopathy. Sequencing was carried out using blood. The V call is TRBV2, the J call TRBJ1-2, with D tentatively TRBD1 (6 bases). CDR3 region: CASSEARGGIGYGYTF. CDR3 nucleotide sequence: TGTGCCAGCAGTGAAGCGAGAGGGGGGATCGGCTATGGCTACACCTTC.